One sample yielded the 13 T cell receptor beta chains listed below, sequenced in a study of OX40 agonist ivuxolimab in advanced cancers. Sequencing was performed with immunoSEQ multiplex PCR; in TCRdb, only in-frame clones are kept and a portion is missing. Among tens of thousands of clones listed, around 94% were seen once. The sample here was CD4+ or CD8+ T cells sorted from blood, taken in a trial of the OX40 agonist ivuxolimab. These receptors were taken from an adult with an advanced solid tumor such as melanoma, head and neck, liver or kidney cancer.

The chain links TRBV5-4 to TRBJ2-3; the D gene could be TRBD1 or TRBD2 (5 bases each). Trimming left V 2 bases short and J 0 bases short, with 13 bases between. The CDR3 is made up of 16 amino acids. Germline V gene sequence: CDR1 SGHNT, CDR2 YYREEE (reference sequence). CDR3: CASSLRFRGSTDTQYF. The CDR3 bases are TGTGCCAGCAGCTTAAGGTTCCGGGGCAGCACAGATACGCAGTATTTT.

In this sample, this clone turned up once. CDR3 DNA: TGTGCCGAGACACGAAACTTGAACACCGGGGAGCTGTTTTTT. It translates to CAETRNLNTGELFF. The V gene is TRBV30, the J gene TRBJ2-2; D remains unclear. The germline V and J ends were trimmed by 8 bases and 1 base, with 14 bases remaining between them. The CDR3 length is 14 residues. CDR1 GTSNPN and CDR2 SVGIG come from the germline V gene (reference sequence).

The chain is built from TRBV4-3 and TRBJ2-6; no clear D gene. The germline gives CDR1 LGHNA, CDR2 YSLEER. The CDR3 sequence is 16 residues long. Trimming shortened V by 0 bases and J by 1 base, and 7 bases separated the two germline ends. CDR3 bases: TGCGCCAGCAGCCAAGATTGGCGATCTGGGGCCAACGTCCTGACTTTC. Its translation: CASSQDWRSGANVLTF.

The CDR3 DNA reads TGTGCCAGCAGCCCCCCCGCCGGTGCACGTCAGCCCCAGCATTTT. This sequence encodes CASSPPAGARQPQHF. The gene calls are TRBV7-8 and TRBJ1-5; unclear D gene. The germline gives CDR1 SGHVS, CDR2 FQNEAQ. V lost 5 bases and J lost 6, with 17 bases in between. CDR3 length equals 15 residues.

V is TRBV4-1 and J is TRBJ1-5; D not resolved. The CDR3 runs to 13 residues. V was shortened by 1 base and J by 4 bases, with 5 bases between the two germline ends. CDR1 MGHRA and CDR2 YSYEKL come from the germline V gene. Here the CDR3 DNA reads TGCGCCAGCAGCCAAGGTGAGAATCAGCCCCAGCATTTT. Its protein product is CASSQGENQPQHF.

The V and J genes are TRBV11-2 and TRBJ2-1; no definite D call. In germline, CDR1 is SGHAT, CDR2 FQNNGV. Trimming took 1 base from V and 3 from J, leaving 10 bases between them. This CDR3 comprises 15 residues. Written as DNA, the CDR3 is TGTGCCAGCAGCTTAGCGGGTAATAGCTACAATGAGCAGTTCTTC. This gives the protein CASSLAGNSYNEQFF.

Note on this clone: Other DNA sequences from this sample encode an identical CDR3 as well. The chain couples TRBV14 to TRBJ2-7; the D gene is possibly TRBD2 (6 bases). There are 15 residues in the CDR3. Trimming cost V 2 bases and J 2 bases, with 13 bases left between them. The germline V gene encodes CDR1 SGHDN and CDR2 FVKESK. This chain's CDR3 is CASSQRTGVTYEQYF. The CDR3 DNA is TGTGCCAGCAGCCAACGGACGGGGGTGACCTACGAGCAGTACTTC.

CDR3 region: CASSSALRTTPNEQFF. As DNA, the CDR3 is TGTGCCAGCAGTTCGGCGCTGCGGACTACCCCGAATGAGCAGTTCTTC. The chain couples TRBV28 to TRBJ2-1, with D possibly being TRBD2 (6 bases). Germline assignment: CDR1 MDHEN and CDR2 SYDVKM. V was trimmed by 4 bases and J by 7 bases, leaving 20 bases between them. The CDR3 contains 16 residues.

The genes are TRBV7-9 and TRBJ2-5; D unresolved. The germline CDR1 and CDR2 sequences are SEHNR and FQNEAQ (reference sequence). CDR3 size: 13 residues. Trimming stripped 3 bases from V and 6 bases from J, with 11 bases between. The CDR3 DNA sequence: TGTGCCAGCAGCTTGGGCGGCTCCCAGACCCAGTACTTC. This sequence encodes CASSLGGSQTQYF.

The chain uses TRBV9 and TRBJ2-7, with 7 bases identical to TRBD2. After removal of 0 bases from V and 3 bases from J, the junction contained 6 bases not matched to a gene. The CDR3 spans 15 residues. Germline values: CDR1 SGDLS, CDR2 YYNGEE. The CDR3 DNA reads as TGTGCCAGCAGCGTAGCTGCGAGGGAGGGCTACGAGCAGTACTTC. Translated, it gives CASSVAAREGYEQYF.

This clone was seen more than once but under ten times. The chain has TRBV6-6 and TRBJ2-3; D is unresolved. Trimming left V 0 bases short and J 4 bases short, with 11 bases between. The CDR3 length is 15 residues. Germline V gene sequence: CDR1 MNHNY, CDR2 SVGAGI (reference sequence). In DNA, the CDR3 is TGTGCCAGCAGTTACTCGTCTGCCGCGGCAGATACGCAGTATTTT. This gives the protein CASSYSSAAADTQYF.

The chain employs TRBV18 and TRBJ2-1; 8 nucleotides agree with TRBD1. Germline V gene lookup returns CDR1 KGHSH and CDR2 LQKENI. V gave up 6 bases and J gave up 3 bases; unmatched junction bases: 7. The CDR3 length is 15 residues. The CDR3 protein is CASSQGQGRYNEQFF. The CDR3, as DNA: TGTGCCAGCTCCCAAGGACAGGGACGCTACAATGAGCAGTTCTTC.

The J gene is TRBJ1-5, the V gene TRBV28; tentative D call: TRBD1 (6 bases). CDR1 MDHEN and CDR2 SYDVKM come from the germline V gene. Trimming pared 7 bases from V and 12 bases from J, leaving 19 bases between. There are 13 residues in the CDR3. In DNA, the CDR3 is TGTGCCAGCAACGGGACACCTTTTCTAGTCCAGCATTTT. It encodes CASNGTPFLVQHF.